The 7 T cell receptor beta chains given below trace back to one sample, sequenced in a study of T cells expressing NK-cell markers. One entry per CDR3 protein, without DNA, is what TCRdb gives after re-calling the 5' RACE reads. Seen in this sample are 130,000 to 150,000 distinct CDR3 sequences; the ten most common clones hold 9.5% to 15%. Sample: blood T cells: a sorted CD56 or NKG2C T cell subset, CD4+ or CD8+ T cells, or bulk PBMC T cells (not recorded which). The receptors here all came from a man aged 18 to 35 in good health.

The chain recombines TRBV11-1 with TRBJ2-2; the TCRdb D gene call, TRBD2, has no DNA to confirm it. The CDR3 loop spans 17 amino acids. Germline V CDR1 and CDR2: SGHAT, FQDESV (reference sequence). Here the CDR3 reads CASSLRTSGRTTGELFF. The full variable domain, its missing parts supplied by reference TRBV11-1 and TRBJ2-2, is EAEVAQSPRYKITEKSQAVAFWCDPISGHATLYWYRQILGQGPELLVQFQDESVVDDSQLPKDRFSAERLKGVDSTLKIQPAELGDSAMYLCASSLRTSGRTTGELFFGEGSRLTVL.

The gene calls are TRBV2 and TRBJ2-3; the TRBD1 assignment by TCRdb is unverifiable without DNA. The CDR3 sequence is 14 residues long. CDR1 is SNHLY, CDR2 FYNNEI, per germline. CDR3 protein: CASSERGGGNTQYF.

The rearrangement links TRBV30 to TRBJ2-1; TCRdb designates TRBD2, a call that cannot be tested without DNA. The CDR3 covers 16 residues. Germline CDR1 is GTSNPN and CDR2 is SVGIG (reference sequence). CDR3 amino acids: CAWSGESSGSYNEQFF.

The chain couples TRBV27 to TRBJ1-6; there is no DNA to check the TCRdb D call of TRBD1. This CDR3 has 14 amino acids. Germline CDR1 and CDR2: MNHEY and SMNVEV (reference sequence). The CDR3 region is CASSLGTVYSPLHF.

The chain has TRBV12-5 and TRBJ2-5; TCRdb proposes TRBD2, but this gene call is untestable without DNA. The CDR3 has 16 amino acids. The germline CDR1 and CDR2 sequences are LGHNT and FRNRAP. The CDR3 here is CASGFGLADVPETQYF.

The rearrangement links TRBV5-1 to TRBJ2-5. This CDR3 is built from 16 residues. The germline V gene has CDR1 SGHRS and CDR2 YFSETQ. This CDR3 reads CASSLAPMEQQETQYF. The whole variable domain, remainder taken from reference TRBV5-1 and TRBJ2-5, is KAGVTQTPRYLIKTRGQQVTLSCSPISGHRSVSWYQQTPGQGLQFLFEYFSETQRNKGNFPGRFSGRQFSNSRSEMNVSTLELGDSALYLCASSLAPMEQQETQYFGPGTRLLVL.

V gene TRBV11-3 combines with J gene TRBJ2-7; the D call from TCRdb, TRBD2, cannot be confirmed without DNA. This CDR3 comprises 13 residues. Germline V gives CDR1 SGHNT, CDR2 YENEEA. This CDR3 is CASSLTRNYEQYF. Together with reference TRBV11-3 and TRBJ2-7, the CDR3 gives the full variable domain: EAGVVQSPRYKIIEKKQPVAFWCNPISGHNTLYWYLQNLGQGPELLIRYENEEAVDDSQLPKDRFSAERLKGVDSTLKIQPAELGDSAVYLCASSLTRNYEQYFGPGTRLTVT.